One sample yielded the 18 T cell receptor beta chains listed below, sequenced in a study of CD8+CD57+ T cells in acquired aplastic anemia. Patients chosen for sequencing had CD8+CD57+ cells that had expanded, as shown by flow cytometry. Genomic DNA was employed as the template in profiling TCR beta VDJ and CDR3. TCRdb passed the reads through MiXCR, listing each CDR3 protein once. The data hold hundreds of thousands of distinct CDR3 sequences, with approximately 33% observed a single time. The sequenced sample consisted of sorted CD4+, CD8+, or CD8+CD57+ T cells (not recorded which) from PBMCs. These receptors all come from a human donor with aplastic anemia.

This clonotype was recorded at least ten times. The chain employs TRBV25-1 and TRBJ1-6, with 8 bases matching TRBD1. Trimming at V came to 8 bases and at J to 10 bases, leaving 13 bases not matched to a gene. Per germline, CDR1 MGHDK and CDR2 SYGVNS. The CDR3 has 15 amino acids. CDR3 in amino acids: CASQKNSGGRSPLHF. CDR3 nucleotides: TGTGCCAGCCAAAAGAACTCAGGGGGCAGATCACCCCTCCACTTT.

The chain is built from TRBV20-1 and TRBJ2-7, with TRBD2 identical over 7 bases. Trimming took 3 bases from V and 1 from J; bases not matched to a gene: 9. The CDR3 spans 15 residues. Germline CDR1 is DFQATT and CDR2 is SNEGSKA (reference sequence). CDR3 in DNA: TGCAGTGCTAGTGCCCCACGCGGGGGTTCCTACGAGCAGTACTTC. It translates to CSASAPRGGSYEQYF.

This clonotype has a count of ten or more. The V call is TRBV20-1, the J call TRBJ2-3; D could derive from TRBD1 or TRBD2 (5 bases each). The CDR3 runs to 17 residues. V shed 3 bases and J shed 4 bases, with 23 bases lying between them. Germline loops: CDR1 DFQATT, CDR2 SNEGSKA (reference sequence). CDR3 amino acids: CSASAIVAGSTADTQYF. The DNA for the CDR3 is TGCAGTGCTAGCGCGATAGTGGCAGGGAGTACGGCAGATACGCAGTATTTT.

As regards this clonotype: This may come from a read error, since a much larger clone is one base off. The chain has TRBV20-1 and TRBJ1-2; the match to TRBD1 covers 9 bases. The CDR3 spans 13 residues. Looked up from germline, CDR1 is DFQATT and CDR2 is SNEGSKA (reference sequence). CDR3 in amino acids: CSSVTGTGPSYAF. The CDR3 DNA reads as TGCAGTTCAGTCACCGGGACAGGGCCCTCCTACGCCTTC.

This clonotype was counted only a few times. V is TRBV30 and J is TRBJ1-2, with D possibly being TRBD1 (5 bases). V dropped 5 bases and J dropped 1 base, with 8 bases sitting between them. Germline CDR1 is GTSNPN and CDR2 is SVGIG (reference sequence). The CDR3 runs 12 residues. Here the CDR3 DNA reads TGTGCCTGGGGGGGGGATAACTATGGCTACACCTTC. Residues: CAWGGDNYGYTF.

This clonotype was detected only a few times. The CDR3 loop reads CATSAGGYEQYF. CDR3 DNA: TGTGCCACCAGTGCAGGGGGCTACGAGCAGTACTTC. The V call is TRBV24-1, the J call TRBJ2-7, with 7 bases that match TRBD1. Per germline, CDR1 KGHDR and CDR2 SFDVKD. This CDR3 region has 12 residues. V shed 5 bases, J shed 3 bases, and the junction held 0 bases outside the gene matches.

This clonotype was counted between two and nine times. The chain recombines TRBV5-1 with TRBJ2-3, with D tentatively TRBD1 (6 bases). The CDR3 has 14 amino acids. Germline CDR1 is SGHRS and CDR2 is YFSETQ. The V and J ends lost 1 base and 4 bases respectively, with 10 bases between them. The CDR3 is CASSLRQGPDTQYF. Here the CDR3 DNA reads TGCGCCAGCAGCTTGAGGCAGGGGCCAGATACGCAGTATTTT.

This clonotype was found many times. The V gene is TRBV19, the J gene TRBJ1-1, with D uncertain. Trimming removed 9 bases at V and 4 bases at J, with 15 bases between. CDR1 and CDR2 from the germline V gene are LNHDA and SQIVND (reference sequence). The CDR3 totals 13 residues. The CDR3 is CASDSVRSTEAFF. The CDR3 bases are TGTGCCAGCGATAGCGTTCGGAGCACTGAAGCTTTCTTT.

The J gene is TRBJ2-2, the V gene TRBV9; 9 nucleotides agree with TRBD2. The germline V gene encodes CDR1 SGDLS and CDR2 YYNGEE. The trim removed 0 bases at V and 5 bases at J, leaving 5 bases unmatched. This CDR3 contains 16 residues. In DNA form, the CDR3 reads TGTGCCAGCAGCGTAGGCCCTAGCGGGGAAACCGGGGAGCTGTTTTTT. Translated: CASSVGPSGETGELFF.

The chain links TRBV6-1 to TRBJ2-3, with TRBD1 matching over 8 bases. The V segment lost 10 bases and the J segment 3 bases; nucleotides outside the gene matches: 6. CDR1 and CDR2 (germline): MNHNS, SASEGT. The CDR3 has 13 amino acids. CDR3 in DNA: TGTGCCATGGGACAGGCTGGGACAGATACGCAGTATTTT. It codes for CAMGQAGTDTQYF.

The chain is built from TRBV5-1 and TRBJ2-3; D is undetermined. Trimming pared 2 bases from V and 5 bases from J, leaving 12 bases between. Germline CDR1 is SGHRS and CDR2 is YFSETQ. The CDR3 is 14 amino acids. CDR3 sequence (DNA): TGCGCCAGCAGCTTTGACCTCAGAGGAGATACGCAGTATTTT. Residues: CASSFDLRGDTQYF.

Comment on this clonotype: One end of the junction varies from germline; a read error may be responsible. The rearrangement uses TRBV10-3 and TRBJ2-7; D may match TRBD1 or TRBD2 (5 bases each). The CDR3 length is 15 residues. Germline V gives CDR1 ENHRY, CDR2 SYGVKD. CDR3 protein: CASSYSVGVLNEQNF. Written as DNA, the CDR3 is TGTGCCAGCAGCTACTCAGTGGGGGTCTTAAACGAGCAGAACTTC.

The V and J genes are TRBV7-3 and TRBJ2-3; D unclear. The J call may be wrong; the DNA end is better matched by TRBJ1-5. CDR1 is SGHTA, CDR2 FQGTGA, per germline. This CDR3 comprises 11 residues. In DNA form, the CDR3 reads TGTGCCAGCACGAACACAGATACGCAGCATTTT. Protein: CASTNTDTQHF.

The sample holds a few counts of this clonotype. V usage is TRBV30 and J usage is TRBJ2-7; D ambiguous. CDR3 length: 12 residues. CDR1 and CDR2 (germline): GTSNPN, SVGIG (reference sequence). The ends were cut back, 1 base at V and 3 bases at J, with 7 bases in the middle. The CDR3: CAWSDSGYEQYF. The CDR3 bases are TGTGCCTGGAGTGATTCGGGCTACGAGCAGTACTTC.

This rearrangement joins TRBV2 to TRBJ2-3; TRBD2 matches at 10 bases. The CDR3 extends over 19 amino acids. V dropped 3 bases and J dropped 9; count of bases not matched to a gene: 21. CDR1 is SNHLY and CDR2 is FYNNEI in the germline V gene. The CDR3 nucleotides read TGTGCCAGCAGTGATTGGGCTAGCGGGGGAAAAGACCCAAGTTGGACGCAGTATTTT. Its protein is CASSDWASGGKDPSWTQYF.

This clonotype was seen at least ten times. The CDR3 coding sequence is TGTGCCATCAGTGACACCGTTCTTGGCAGGGTGGGTTACTACGAGCAGTACTTC. It codes for CAISDTVLGRVGYYEQYF. V is TRBV10-3 and J is TRBJ2-7; D might be TRBD1 (5 bases). This CDR3 is built from 18 residues. V was shortened by 3 bases and J by 3 bases, with 24 bases between the two germline ends. In germline, CDR1 is ENHRY, CDR2 SYGVKD.

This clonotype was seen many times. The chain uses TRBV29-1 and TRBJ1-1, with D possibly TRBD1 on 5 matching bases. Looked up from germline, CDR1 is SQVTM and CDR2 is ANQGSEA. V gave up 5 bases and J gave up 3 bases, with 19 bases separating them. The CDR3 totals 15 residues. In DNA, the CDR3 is TGCAGCGTTTGGGGTCGCGGGGCTTCGGACACTGAAGCTTTCTTT. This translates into CSVWGRGASDTEAFF.

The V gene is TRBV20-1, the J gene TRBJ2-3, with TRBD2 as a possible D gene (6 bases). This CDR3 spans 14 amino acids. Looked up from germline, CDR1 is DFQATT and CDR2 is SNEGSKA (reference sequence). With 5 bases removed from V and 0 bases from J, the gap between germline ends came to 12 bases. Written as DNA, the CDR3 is TGCAGTGCTTTCGGGACTCCCAGCACAGATACGCAGTATTTT. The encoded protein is CSAFGTPSTDTQYF.